The present T cell receptor beta chain was sequenced within a study of OX40 agonist ivuxolimab in advanced cancers. The overall study: Partial responses were achieved by three patients, one with hepatocellular carcinoma and two with cutaneous melanoma. The study, taken as a whole, reports: In the expanded peripheral T cells, antigen specificity was never determined. Among the lowest levels of clonal expansion were found in partial responders at 0.1-3.0 mg/kg.

Concerning this clone: The antigen is not known.

Sequenced by immunoSEQ multiplex PCR; TCRdb stores in-frame clones only, minus some. The sample holds approximately 32,000 clones, around nine tenths seen once. At baseline, cycle 4 day 1, and cycle 7 day 1, blood was sampled. The CDR3 length is 17 residues. The germline V and J ends were trimmed by 0 bases and 5 bases, with 18 bases remaining between them. The germline gives CDR1 SGDLS, CDR2 YYNGEE. The sequencing used CD4+ or CD8+ T cells sorted from blood, collected in a trial of the OX40 agonist ivuxolimab. The chain uses TRBV9 and TRBJ2-1, with a possible D match to TRBD1 (7 bases). This sequence originates from an adult with an advanced solid tumor such as melanoma, head and neck, liver or kidney cancer. The chain's CDR3 is CASSVGTGVLANNEQFF. The CDR3 coding sequence is TGTGCCAGCAGCGTAGGCACAGGGGTGCTAGCGAACAATGAGCAGTTCTTC.